What follows are 24 T cell receptor beta chains derived from one specimen sequenced in a study of T cell changes during pregnancy in multiple sclerosis. Using immunoSEQ multiplex PCR, the repertoire was profiled, and TCRdb retains in-frame clones only, with some absent. Of around 95,000 clones in the sample, 92% were seen once. The sample consisted of peripheral blood, taken after pregnancy. The receptors were sampled from a female donor in good health, enrolled as a control in a pregnancy study.

The rearrangement joins TRBV18 to TRBJ2-1, with 7 bases matching TRBD1. Per germline, CDR1 KGHSH and CDR2 LQKENI. Trimming cost V 1 base and J 5 bases; bases outside gene matches: 8. The CDR3 covers 16 residues. CDR3 bases: TGTGCCAGCTCACCACTATACCGGGACAGTCACAATGAGCAGTTCTTC. This translates into CASSPLYRDSHNEQFF.

This chain connects TRBV7-2 to TRBJ2-5, with 10 bases identical to TRBD2. CDR1 SGHTA and CDR2 FQGNSA come from the germline V gene. With V trimmed by 4 bases and J by 4 bases, 15 bases remained unmatched. The CDR3 totals 18 residues. Written as DNA, the CDR3 is TGTGCCAGCAGCTGGACGCTAGCGGGAGCCGCCGGGGGAGAGACCCAGTACTTC. Protein sequence: CASSWTLAGAAGGETQYF.

The chain joins TRBV30 to TRBJ2-5, with D perhaps matching TRBD1 (5 bases). There are 17 residues in the CDR3. From germline, CDR1 is GTSNPN and CDR2 SVGIG (reference sequence). Deletions cut 3 bases from V and 5 bases from J, with 25 bases between. CDR3 protein: CAWSRNYRNPWKETQYF. The CDR3 DNA follows: TGTGCCTGGAGCCGGAATTACAGGAACCCCTGGAAGGAGACCCAGTACTTC.

This chain connects TRBV2 to TRBJ2-3; TRBD2 is a possible D gene (5 bases). V was pared by 7 bases and J by 5 bases, with 16 bases between. Germline assignment: CDR1 SNHLY and CDR2 FYNNEI. This CDR3 comprises 14 residues. The CDR3 protein is CASTVTGFQDTQYF. CDR3 sequence (DNA): TGTGCCAGCACCGTCACGGGGTTTCAAGATACGCAGTATTTT. The full variable domain, its missing parts supplied by reference TRBV2 and TRBJ2-3, is EPEVTQTPSHQVTQMGQEVILRCVPISNHLYFYWYRQILGQKVEFLVSFYNNEISEKSEIFDDQFSVERPDGSNFTLKIRSTKLEDSAMYFCASTVTGFQDTQYFGPGTRLTVL.

This rearrangement joins TRBV27 to TRBJ1-1; D possibly corresponds to TRBD1 (6 bases). V was shortened by 5 bases and J by 1 base, with 11 bases between the two germline ends. Germline-derived CDR1 and CDR2 are MNHEY and SMNVEV (reference sequence). The CDR3 contains 14 residues. DNA for the CDR3: TGTGCCAGCAGTCCCGGACAGTCGAACACTGAAGCTTTCTTT. Protein: CASSPGQSNTEAFF.

This clone was recorded once. The chain combines TRBV9 with TRBJ1-1, with D unresolved. The CDR3 extends over 12 amino acids. Germline V gives CDR1 SGDLS, CDR2 YYNGEE. V was trimmed by 6 bases and J by 3 bases, leaving 9 bases between them. CDR3 nucleotide sequence: TGTGCCAGCACCCCTCAGGACACTGAAGCTTTCTTT. It is translated as CASTPQDTEAFF.

The chain recombines TRBV11-2 with TRBJ2-1; tentative D call: TRBD1 (6 bases). The CDR3 is 15 residues long. CDR1 is SGHAT, CDR2 FQNNGV, per germline. V dropped 5 bases and J dropped 3 bases, with 14 bases sitting between them. CDR3 nucleotide sequence: TGTGCCAGCAGCCCCCGGGACACCCTCTACAATGAGCAGTTCTTC. It specifies CASSPRDTLYNEQFF.

The rearrangement uses TRBV2 and TRBJ1-6; a possible D gene is TRBD1 (5 bases). This CDR3 region has 16 residues. The germline V gene has CDR1 SNHLY and CDR2 FYNNEI. The V and J ends lost 6 bases and 3 bases respectively, with 15 bases between them. The DNA for the CDR3 is TGTGCCAGCAGAGAAAGAACAGGAAGCTATAATTCACCCCTCCACTTT. Its translation: CASRERTGSYNSPLHF.

The chain is built from TRBV7-9 and TRBJ1-4; D may be TRBD1 (5 bases). Trimming pared 5 bases from V and 2 bases from J, leaving 9 bases between. CDR1 is SEHNR and CDR2 is FQNEAQ in the germline V gene (reference sequence). This CDR3 is 14 amino acids long. The CDR3 protein is CASSLRATNEKLFF. The CDR3 DNA follows: TGTGCCAGCAGCCTCAGGGCGACTAATGAAAAACTGTTTTTT.

The chain recombines TRBV6-1 with TRBJ2-5; D not resolved. Per germline, CDR1 MNHNS and CDR2 SASEGT. Trimming pared 7 bases from V and 1 base from J, leaving 13 bases between. CDR3 length: 14 residues. The CDR3 nucleotides are TGTGCCAGCACCCTCGATGCTATCCAAGAGACCCAGTACTTC. The encoded protein is CASTLDAIQETQYF.

The chain couples TRBV18 to TRBJ2-7, with D possibly being TRBD2 (6 bases). The length of the CDR3 is 15 residues. Trimming removed 0 bases at V and 2 bases at J, with 11 bases between. Germline V CDR1 and CDR2: KGHSH, LQKENI. The CDR3 loop is CASSPPGGVTYEQYF. The CDR3 DNA follows: TGTGCCAGCTCACCACCGGGGGGAGTGACCTACGAGCAGTACTTC.

The gene calls are TRBV29-1 and TRBJ2-2; D gene unclear. Germline V gene data show CDR1 as SQVTM and CDR2 as ANQGSEA. The CDR3 runs to 12 residues. Deletions cut 4 bases from V and 4 bases from J, with 7 bases between. CDR3 sequence: CSVVASTGELFF. Here the CDR3 DNA reads TGCAGCGTTGTAGCTAGCACCGGGGAGCTGTTTTTT.

This chain links TRBV2 with TRBJ2-3; D gene uncertain. CDR1 SNHLY and CDR2 FYNNEI come from the germline V gene. This CDR3 is built from 15 residues. V lost 6 bases and J lost 0, with 13 bases in between. The CDR3 reads CASSPVESSTDTQYF. CDR3 DNA sequence: TGTGCCAGCAGCCCGGTAGAGTCTAGCACAGATACGCAGTATTTT.

V is TRBV28 and J is TRBJ2-1; 16 nucleotides match TRBD2. From germline, CDR1 is MDHEN and CDR2 SYDVKM. Losses at the gene ends were 5 bases for V and 5 bases for J; bases not matched to a gene: 9. There are 18 residues in the CDR3. The CDR3 reads CASSPPGLAGGPHNEQFF. The DNA for the CDR3 is TGTGCCAGCAGTCCTCCGGGACTAGCGGGAGGGCCTCACAATGAGCAGTTCTTC. Full variable domain (rest looked up from reference TRBV28 and TRBJ2-1): DVKVTQSSRYLVKRTGEKVFLECVQDMDHENMFWYRQDPGLGLRLIYFSYDVKMKEKGDIPEGYSVSREKKERFSLILESASTNQTSMYLCASSPPGLAGGPHNEQFFGPGTRLTVL.

The J gene is TRBJ2-1, the V gene TRBV27; TRBD2 matches 7 bases. The CDR3 is 14 amino acids. From germline, CDR1 is MNHEY and CDR2 SMNVEV (reference sequence). V trimming: 3 bases; J trimming: 9 bases; junction bases outside the gene matches: 8. The DNA of the CDR3 is TGTGCCAGCAGTTTTGGGGAGGGAGGGCCTGAGCAGTTCTTC. The encoded protein is CASSFGEGGPEQFF.

The V and J genes are TRBV5-4 and TRBJ2-1; 8 bases map to TRBD2. This CDR3 has 15 residues. V lost 0 bases and J lost 9; bases outside the gene matches: 8. Germline CDR1 SGHNT, CDR2 YYREEE (reference sequence). The CDR3 DNA reads as TGTGCCAGCAGCTTGGTGATAGCGGGACTGGGTGAGCAGTTCTTC. Translating gives CASSLVIAGLGEQFF.

The chain couples TRBV5-4 to TRBJ2-5; D is possibly TRBD2 (7 bases). Germline-derived CDR1 and CDR2 are SGHNT and YYREEE (reference sequence). Between the trimmed V and J ends, which lost 5 bases and 4 bases, there was a span of 21 bases. The CDR3 sequence is 16 residues long. CDR3 region: CASSSAGRGGGETQYF. The CDR3 DNA follows: TGTGCCAGCAGTTCCGCGGGGAGGGGGGGAGGAGAGACCCAGTACTTC.

The rearrangement uses TRBV6-6 and TRBJ1-3; TRBD1 matches 10 bases. The germline CDR1 and CDR2 sequences are MNHNY and SVGAGI (reference sequence). This CDR3 is built from 16 residues. Trimming took 6 bases from V and 1 from J; bases not matched to a gene: 6. Here the CDR3 DNA reads TGTGCCAGCAGCGGGACAGGGGCTTCATCTGGAAACACCATATATTTT. This codes for CASSGTGASSGNTIYF.

The J gene is TRBJ1-1, the V gene TRBV27, with 7 bases that match TRBD1. V shed 11 bases, J shed 5 bases, and the junction held 14 bases outside the gene matches. Germline-derived CDR1 and CDR2 are MNHEY and SMNVEV (reference sequence). The CDR3 length is 14 residues. CDR3 nucleotide sequence: TGTGCCTCCTACAGGGGCACCTCGGGGACTGAAGCTTTCTTT. Amino acids: CASYRGTSGTEAFF.

This clone appeared once. This chain links TRBV27 with TRBJ1-5; a weak D match, TRBD1 (5 bases). CDR1 and CDR2 (germline): MNHEY, SMNVEV (reference sequence). Trimming stripped 3 bases from V and 0 bases from J, with 9 bases between. There are 15 residues in the CDR3. CDR3 region: CASSFSRASNQPQHF. In nucleotides, the CDR3 is TGTGCCAGCAGTTTCTCCAGGGCTAGCAATCAGCCCCAGCATTTT.

Here the CDR3 reads CASSVPQGTASYEQYF. The DNA of the CDR3 is TGTGCCAGCAGCGTACCCCAGGGAACCGCAAGCTACGAGCAGTACTTC. The rearrangement joins TRBV5-5 to TRBJ2-7; D possibly corresponds to TRBD1 (5 bases). The ends were cut back, 4 bases at V and 3 bases at J, with 20 bases in the middle. The CDR3 extends over 16 amino acids. The germline gives CDR1 SGHKS, CDR2 YYEKEE (reference sequence).

The chain has TRBV7-9 and TRBJ1-1; D gene unclear. The germline V and J ends were trimmed by 5 bases and 4 bases, with 14 bases remaining between them. The germline V gene encodes CDR1 SEHNR and CDR2 FQNEAQ (reference sequence). The CDR3 runs to 14 residues. The CDR3 protein is CASSPSLFGTEAFF. CDR3 nucleotides: TGTGCCAGCAGCCCCTCTCTATTTGGCACTGAAGCTTTCTTT.

The rearrangement joins TRBV10-3 to TRBJ1-6; 7 bases are a match to TRBD1. V shed 5 bases, J shed 7 bases, and the junction held 23 bases outside the gene matches. Looked up from germline, CDR1 is ENHRY and CDR2 is SYGVKD. The CDR3 extends over 20 amino acids. CDR3: CAISHPQGGWWLGPNSPLHF. CDR3 DNA sequence: TGTGCCATCAGTCATCCCCAAGGGGGCTGGTGGCTCGGGCCGAATTCACCCCTCCACTTT.

This clone has only a few counts. CDR3 sequence reads: CASSPSTGHSGNTIYF. Here the CDR3 DNA reads TGTGCCAGCAGCCCAAGCACAGGGCACTCTGGAAACACCATATATTTT. The chain uses TRBV7-9 and TRBJ1-3, with D perhaps matching TRBD1 (6 bases). CDR3 length equals 16 residues. From germline, CDR1 is SEHNR and CDR2 FQNEAQ (reference sequence). Trimming pared 5 bases from V and 0 bases from J, leaving 14 bases between.